A selection of T cell receptor beta chains follows, all from one sample in a study of vaccination and CD4 T cells after COVID-19. Their specific antigens are unknown. MiXCR, run by TCRdb on the PCR reads, gives a single entry per CDR3 protein. The data contain thousands of distinct CDR3 sequences, approximately 30% of them singletons. Sequenced: CD4+ T cells from blood, cultured in vitro. All receptors come from a human donor in good health. Both conserved end residues are part of each CDR3. The D gene is left open where the match is weak. Some rows have no size entry. The others give once, few or many, or a class for an expanded clone.

d_gene	j_gene	len	v_gene	abundance	CDR3aa	CDR3nt
.	TRBJ1-2	14	TRBV28	.	CASNLPHSSYGYTF	TGTGCCAGCAATTTACCCCATAGCAGCTATGGCTACACCTTC
.	TRBJ1-2	14	TRBV6-1	few	CASSYVGENYGYTF	TGTGCCAGCAGTTACGTGGGGGAGAACTATGGCTACACCTTC
TRBD2	TRBJ2-1	16	TRBV19	.	CASSIESGRAWNEQFF	TGTGCCAGTAGTATAGAGAGCGGGAGGGCCTGGAATGAGCAGTTCTTC
.	TRBJ2-5	14	TRBV7-9	.	CASSLLRNQETQYF	TGTGCCAGCAGCTTACTGCGGAACCAAGAGACCCAGTACTTC
.	TRBJ1-1	13	TRBV28	few	CASSLGSPTEAFF	TGTGCCAGCAGTTTGGGTAGCCCCACTGAAGCTTTCTTT
TRBD1	TRBJ1-2	17	TRBV18	.	CASSPGIDRATNYGYTF	TGTGCCAGCTCCCCTGGGATAGACAGGGCTACCAACTATGGCTACACCTTC
.	TRBJ1-1	16	TRBV3-1	once	CASSHIWGQSNAEAFF	TGTGCCAGCAGCCATATTTGGGGCCAGTCGAACGCTGAAGCTTTCTTT
TRBD2	TRBJ2-5	15	TRBV7-2	medium-sized	CASTVIAGALETQYF	TGTGCCAGCACCGTCATAGCGGGAGCCCTAGAGACCCAGTACTTC
TRBD1	TRBJ1-5	15	TRBV7-9	.	CASSLEGQGSEPQHF	TGTGCCAGCAGCTTAGAGGGACAGGGGAGCGAGCCCCAGCATTTT
TRBD1	TRBJ1-1	15	TRBV6-1	few	CASSPLKTGGTEAFF	TGTGCCAGCAGTCCGCTAAAGACAGGGGGCACTGAAGCTTTCTTT
TRBD1	TRBJ1-2	15	TRBV4-3	few	CASSLTTGANYGYTF	TGCGCCAGTAGCCTTACGACAGGGGCTAACTATGGCTACACCTTC
.	TRBJ1-3	18	TRBV15	few	CATSSRDGTVEGGNTIYF	TGTGCCACCAGCTCCCGGGACGGGACGGTCGAGGGCGGAAACACCATATATTTT
TRBD1	TRBJ1-1	17	TRBV11-3	.	CASSSSRQGAPSTEAFF	TGTGCCAGCAGCTCCAGTCGTCAGGGGGCGCCGAGCACTGAAGCTTTCTTT
TRBD2	TRBJ2-2	20	TRBV27	.	CASSLLRLAGVTANTGELFF	TGTGCCAGCAGTCTACTCAGACTAGCGGGAGTAACCGCCAACACCGGGGAGCTGTTTTTT
.	TRBJ2-3	15	TRBV6-4	.	CASSDSGGASDTQYF	TGTGCCAGCAGTGACTCGGGGGGAGCTTCAGATACGCAGTATTTT
.	TRBJ1-5	14	TRBV19	.	CASSIQQGVQPQHF	TGTGCCAGTAGTATCCAACAGGGTGTTCAGCCCCAGCATTTT
.	TRBJ2-7	12	TRBV6-2/TRBV6-3	.	CASSFTKSEQYF	TGTGCCAGCAGCTTCACTAAAAGCGAGCAGTACTTC
TRBD2	TRBJ2-1	16	TRBV11-2	.	CASSSTGSGRWDEQFF	TGTGCCAGCAGCTCCACGGGTAGCGGGAGATGGGATGAGCAGTTCTTC
TRBD1	TRBJ1-1	13	TRBV29-1	.	CSVSRGTNTEAFF	TGCAGCGTTAGCAGGGGGACGAACACTGAAGCTTTCTTT
.	TRBJ1-4	12	TRBV6-1	once	CASSRPGEKLFF	TGTGCCAGCAGTCGCCCAGGGGAAAAACTGTTTTTT
.	TRBJ1-2	13	TRBV4-1	.	CASSQGFYRGYTF	TGCGCCAGCAGCCAAGGGTTTTATCGGGGCTACACCTTC
.	TRBJ2-7	13	TRBV20-1	few	CSAILPISYEQYF	TGCAGTGCTATCCTACCTATCTCCTACGAGCAGTACTTC
.	TRBJ1-1	14	TRBV12-3/TRBV12-4	.	CASIPSPGGAEAFF	TGTGCCAGCATTCCCTCGCCGGGCGGCGCTGAAGCTTTCTTT
TRBD1	TRBJ2-2	16	TRBV15	.	CATSRGQGVRTGELFF	TGTGCCACCAGCAGGGGGCAGGGGGTGCGCACCGGGGAGCTGTTTTTT
.	TRBJ1-1	14	TRBV20-1	few	CSARVQGGSTEAFF	TGCAGTGCTAGGGTTCAAGGGGGGAGTACTGAAGCTTTCTTT
.	TRBJ1-5	14	TRBV27	medium-sized	CASSLGYSNQPQHF	TGTGCCAGCAGTTTGGGGTATAGCAATCAGCCCCAGCATTTT
.	TRBJ2-7	15	TRBV7-2	few	CASSSEAGTSYEQYF	TGTGCCAGCAGCTCAGAGGCAGGAACATCCTACGAGCAGTACTTC
TRBD2	TRBJ2-7	16	TRBV28	.	CASSPLLPGRAGEQYF	TGTGCCAGCAGTCCCTTGTTACCCGGGAGGGCCGGTGAGCAGTACTTC
TRBD1	TRBJ2-7	15	TRBV18	once	CASSPGTASSYEQYF	TGTGCCAGCTCACCCGGGACAGCCTCATCCTACGAGCAGTACTTC
.	TRBJ1-6	15	TRBV7-6	few	CASSLSTDYNSPLHF	TGTGCCAGCAGCTTATCGACAGACTATAATTCACCCCTCCACTTT
.	TRBJ1-5	15	TRBV6-5	medium-sized	CASSYSPGANQPQHF	TGTGCCAGCAGTTACTCCCCAGGCGCCAATCAGCCCCAGCATTTT